The 25 T cell receptor beta chains below were found in one sample sequenced in a study of monozygotic twins with inflammatory bowel disease. Reanalyzing the 5' RACE reads, TCRdb keeps one entry per CDR3 protein, without DNA. The sample includes fewer than 150,000 distinct CDR3 sequences. The sequencing sample was made of blood. These TCRs come from a human donor with ulcerative colitis or Crohn's disease, or a healthy co-twin of an affected twin (not recorded which).

The chain carries TRBV20-1 and TRBJ1-6. From germline, CDR1 is DFQATT and CDR2 SNEGSKA (reference sequence). CDR3 length: 17 amino acids. The CDR3 reads CSARMTQLPFGNSPLHF.

This rearrangement joins TRBV28 to TRBJ2-5; TCRdb picks TRBD2, but there is no DNA to check that call. The CDR3 runs to 17 residues. CDR1 is MDHEN and CDR2 is SYDVKM in the germline V gene. The CDR3 protein is CASSPEEQAGGQETQYF. Full variable domain (rest looked up from reference TRBV28 and TRBJ2-5): DVKVTQSSRYLVKRTGEKVFLECVQDMDHENMFWYRQDPGLGLRLIYFSYDVKMKEKGDIPEGYSVSREKKERFSLILESASTNQTSMYLCASSPEEQAGGQETQYFGPGTRLLVL.

The rearrangement links TRBV4-3 to TRBJ2-1; without DNA, the TCRdb call of TRBD1 cannot be checked. Germline-derived CDR1 and CDR2 are LGHNA and YSLEER. The CDR3 sequence is 16 residues long. This CDR3 is CASSQDQGGGADEQFF.

This chain links TRBV5-1 with TRBJ2-5; the D call of TRBD1 rests on TCRdb alone, since no DNA is present to check it. The CDR3 runs 13 residues. The germline V gene has CDR1 SGHRS and CDR2 YFSETQ. CDR3: CASCWTGQETQYF.

The chain joins TRBV12-5 to TRBJ2-7; TCRdb returns TRBD1, unconfirmable since there is no DNA. The length of the CDR3 is 15 residues. The V gene's germline CDR1 is LGHNT and CDR2 FRNRAP. The CDR3 spells CASGLGDRGDMEQYF.

V gene TRBV6-1 combines with J gene TRBJ1-1; TCRdb returns TRBD1, unconfirmable since there is no DNA. The germline V gene has CDR1 MNHNS and CDR2 SASEGT. The CDR3 totals 15 residues. This chain's CDR3 is CASSPRWGRNTEAFF.

The chain links TRBV10-3 to TRBJ1-1. This CDR3 contains 15 residues. Germline V gene lookup returns CDR1 ENHRY and CDR2 SYGVKD. The CDR3 sequence: CATKAGSARGTEAFF.

V and J are TRBV7-2 and TRBJ2-3. CDR1 SGHTA and CDR2 FQGNSA come from the germline V gene. CDR3 length: 13 amino acids. CDR3 residues: CASRQDGRGTQYF.

J is TRBJ2-2 and V is TRBV9. The CDR3 is 13 amino acids. Germline-derived CDR1 and CDR2 are SGDLS and YYNGEE. The CDR3 protein is CASTTANTGELFF.

CDR3 sequence: CSARDGGRGEKLFF. The chain uses TRBV20-1 and TRBJ1-4. From germline, CDR1 is DFQATT and CDR2 SNEGSKA (reference sequence). The CDR3 sequence is 14 residues long.

The chain joins TRBV18 to TRBJ2-2. CDR1 and CDR2 (germline): KGHSH, LQKENI. The CDR3 spans 13 residues. The CDR3 loop reads CASSLAYTGELFF. Looking up the rest from reference TRBV18 and TRBJ2-2 gives the full variable domain: NAGVMQNPRHLVRRRGQEARLRCSPMKGHSHVYWYRQLPEEGLKFMVYLQKENIIDESGMPKERFSAEFPKEGPSILRIQQVVRGDSAAYFCASSLAYTGELFFGEGSRLTVL.

The chain combines TRBV19 with TRBJ2-7; TCRdb gives TRBD2 as the D gene, but with no DNA this cannot be confirmed. Germline V CDR1 and CDR2: LNHDA, SQIVND (reference sequence). The CDR3 consists of 17 residues. This CDR3 is CASSPTSGVWRVYEQYF.

The CDR3 sequence: CASSIGQVGVETQYF. The rearrangement joins TRBV19 to TRBJ2-5; TCRdb reports TRBD1, a call that lacks DNA to check it against. CDR3 length equals 15 residues. Per the germline V gene, CDR1 is LNHDA and CDR2 is SQIVND (reference sequence).

This sequence joins TRBV20-1 and TRBJ1-2; there is no DNA to check the TCRdb D call of TRBD1. This CDR3 spans 13 amino acids. Germline lookup yields CDR1 DFQATT and CDR2 SNEGSKA (reference sequence). CDR3 sequence: CSARDTQGAGYTF.

The gene calls are TRBV20-1 and TRBJ1-4; the TCRdb D gene call, TRBD1, has no DNA to confirm it. The CDR3 is made up of 13 amino acids. CDR1 and CDR2 (germline): DFQATT, SNEGSKA (reference sequence). This CDR3 is CSAPDRTNEKLFF.

This chain joins TRBV12-3 or TRBV12-4 and TRBJ1-2. CDR3 length equals 13 residues. This CDR3 is CASSFSGNYGYTF.

This chain links TRBV5-4 with TRBJ2-1; no DNA is available, so the TRBD2 call from TCRdb remains unchecked. This CDR3 is built from 14 residues. Germline CDR1 and CDR2: SGHNT and YYREEE (reference sequence). The CDR3 loop is CASSFSGAYNEQFF.

Here the CDR3 reads CASSLEANTEAFF. J is TRBJ1-1 and V is TRBV7-2. This CDR3 is built from 13 residues. Germline CDR1 reads SGHTA; CDR2 reads FQGNSA.

The rearrangement links TRBV7-2 to TRBJ1-2. The CDR3 sequence is 13 residues long. The germline CDR1 and CDR2 sequences are SGHTA and FQGNSA. CDR3: CASSSVREDGYTF.

The chain couples TRBV27 to TRBJ1-3; TCRdb lists TRBD1, though no DNA is available to test this call. CDR1 is MNHEY and CDR2 is SMNVEV in the germline V gene (reference sequence). The CDR3 contains 16 residues. CDR3 region: CASRLWTGARGNTIYF.

V and J are TRBV25-1 and TRBJ1-4. The V gene's germline CDR1 is MGHDK and CDR2 SYGVNS. The CDR3 contains 11 residues. CDR3 protein: CASSESWKLFF.

This chain connects TRBV7-2 to TRBJ2-1; no DNA is available, so the TRBD2 call from TCRdb remains unchecked. CDR3 length: 14 amino acids. Germline V CDR1 and CDR2: SGHTA, FQGNSA. The CDR3 sequence is CASSPVGGFDEQFF.

The chain joins TRBV7-7 to TRBJ2-7; TCRdb's D gene call, TRBD1, goes unchecked for lack of DNA. This CDR3 region has 14 residues. The germline V gene encodes CDR1 SSHAT and CDR2 FNYEAQ (reference sequence). This chain's CDR3 is CASSLGQNSYEQYF. Full variable domain (missing parts from reference TRBV7-7 and TRBJ2-7): GAGVSQSPRYKVTKRGQDVTLRCDPISSHATLYWYQQALGQGPEFLTYFNYEAQPDKSGLPSDRFSAERPEGSISTLTIQRTEQRDSAMYRCASSLGQNSYEQYFGPGTRLTVT.

The chain recombines TRBV5-1 with TRBJ2-6; TCRdb names TRBD1, which stays unverified in the absence of DNA. This CDR3 region has 16 residues. CDR1 is SGHRS and CDR2 is YFSETQ in the germline V gene. CDR3 protein: CASSLGQLSGANVLTF. The full variable domain, completed using reference TRBV5-1 and TRBJ2-6, is KAGVTQTPRYLIKTRGQQVTLSCSPISGHRSVSWYQQTPGQGLQFLFEYFSETQRNKGNFPGRFSGRQFSNSRSEMNVSTLELGDSALYLCASSLGQLSGANVLTFGAGSRLTVL.

The chain employs TRBV18 and TRBJ2-7; TCRdb's D gene call, TRBD1, goes unchecked for lack of DNA. This CDR3 is built from 15 residues. CDR1 and CDR2 from the germline V gene are KGHSH and LQKENI. The CDR3 loop is CASSEDRKGTYEQYF. The entire variable domain, with the rest obtained from reference TRBV18 and TRBJ2-7, is as follows: NAGVMQNPRHLVRRRGQEARLRCSPMKGHSHVYWYRQLPEEGLKFMVYLQKENIIDESGMPKERFSAEFPKEGPSILRIQQVVRGDSAAYFCASSEDRKGTYEQYFGPGTRLTVT.